This T cell receptor beta chain was sequenced during a study of a mutant IDH1 vaccine in newly diagnosed glioma. Study context: Of treated patients, around 60% were men and 37.5% women, averaging around 39 years. Prior therapy was radiotherapy, temozolomide, or both; most received both. Points from the study as a whole: Among top peripheral T cell clonotypes, changes seemed unrelated to pseudoprogression. Detectable vaccine-induced immune responses arose in 80% to 95% of patients.

A remark on this clone: Its specificity is not known.

CDR1 and CDR2 from the germline V gene are GTSNPN and SVGIG (reference sequence). V was trimmed by 0 bases and J by 1 base, leaving 12 bases between them. This CDR3 spans 15 amino acids. Time point described: week 11, during vaccination. Vaccine doses each comprised 300 ug of mutant IDH1 20-mer peptide, with topical imiquimod. Repertoires were generated with immunoSEQ multiplex PCR, while TCRdb's copy carries only in-frame clones and drops some. This table has some 21,000 clones, 85% to 90% appearing once. This TCR came from a middle-aged woman with glioma. The material sequenced was PBMCs, taken from a glioma patient whose treatment included an IDH1 peptide vaccine. The V and J genes are TRBV30 and TRBJ1-1; maybe TRBD1 (6 bases). The CDR3 loop is CAWSVRRTENTEAFF. The CDR3 region has the DNA TGTGCCTGGAGTGTTAGAAGGACAGAGAACACTGAAGCTTTCTTT.